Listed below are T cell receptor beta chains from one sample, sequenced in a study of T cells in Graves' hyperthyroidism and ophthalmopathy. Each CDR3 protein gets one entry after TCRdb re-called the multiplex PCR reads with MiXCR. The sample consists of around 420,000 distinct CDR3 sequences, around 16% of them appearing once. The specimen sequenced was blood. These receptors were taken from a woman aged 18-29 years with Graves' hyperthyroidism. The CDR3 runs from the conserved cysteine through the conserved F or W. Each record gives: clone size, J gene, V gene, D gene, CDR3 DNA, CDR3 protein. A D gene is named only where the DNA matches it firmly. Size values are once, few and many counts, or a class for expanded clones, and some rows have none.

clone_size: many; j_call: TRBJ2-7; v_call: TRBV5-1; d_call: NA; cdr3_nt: TGCGCCAGCCGTCCAGGGGCTTCGTCGCGGGAGCAGTACTTC; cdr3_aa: CASRPGASSREQYF
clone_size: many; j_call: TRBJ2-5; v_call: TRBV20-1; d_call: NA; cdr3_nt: TGCAGTGCTAGAGCCACAGGGTTAACCCAAGAGACCCAGTACTTC; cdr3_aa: CSARATGLTQETQYF
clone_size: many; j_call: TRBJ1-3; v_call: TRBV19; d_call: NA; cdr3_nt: TGTGCCAGCCGAGCCATCTCTGGAAACACCATATATTTT; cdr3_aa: CASRAISGNTIYF
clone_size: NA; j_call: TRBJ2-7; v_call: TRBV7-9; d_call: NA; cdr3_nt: TGTGCCAGCAGCATGGGGGGGCTCTACGAGCAGTACTTC; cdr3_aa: CASSMGGLYEQYF
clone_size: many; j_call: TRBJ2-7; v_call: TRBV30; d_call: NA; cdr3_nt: TGTGCCTGGAGTGAGGCGGGTGAGCAGTACTTC; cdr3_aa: CAWSEAGEQYF
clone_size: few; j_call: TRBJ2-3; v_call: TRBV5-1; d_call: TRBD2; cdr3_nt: TGCGCCAGCAGTCCCTCGACTAGCGCCTTGACCGATACGCAGTATTTT; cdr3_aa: CASSPSTSALTDTQYF
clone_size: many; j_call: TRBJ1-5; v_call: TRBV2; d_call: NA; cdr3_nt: TGTGCCAGCAACCAGCTTAGCGATCAGCCCCAGCATTTT; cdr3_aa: CASNQLSDQPQHF
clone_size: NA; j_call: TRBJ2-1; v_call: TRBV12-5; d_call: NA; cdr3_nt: TGTGCTAGTGAAAACCGGGGGCTGTACAATGAGCAGTTCTTC; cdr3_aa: CASENRGLYNEQFF
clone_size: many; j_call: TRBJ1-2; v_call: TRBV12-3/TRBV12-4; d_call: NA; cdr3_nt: TGTGCCAGCGGTATGGGGGGAGCTAACTATGGCTACACCTTC; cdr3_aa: CASGMGGANYGYTF
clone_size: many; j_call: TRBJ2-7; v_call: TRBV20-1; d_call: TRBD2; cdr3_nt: TGCAGTGCTAGAGTTCCCCCTAGACTAGCGGGGTTACCCTACGAGCAGTACTTC; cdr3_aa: CSARVPPRLAGLPYEQYF
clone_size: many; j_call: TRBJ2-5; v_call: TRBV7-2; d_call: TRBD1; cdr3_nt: TGTGCCAGCAGCCCCACCGGGACAGGGGAAGAGACCCAGTACTTC; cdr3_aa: CASSPTGTGEETQYF
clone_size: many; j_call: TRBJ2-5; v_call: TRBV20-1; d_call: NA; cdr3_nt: TGCAGTGTTAGGCCGGGTGGGGCCCAGTACTTC; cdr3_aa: CSVRPGGAQYF
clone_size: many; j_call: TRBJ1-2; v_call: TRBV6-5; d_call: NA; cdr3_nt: TGTGCCAGCAGTCCCCTGAGGGCGGGCGGATATGGCTACACCTTC; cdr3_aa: CASSPLRAGGYGYTF
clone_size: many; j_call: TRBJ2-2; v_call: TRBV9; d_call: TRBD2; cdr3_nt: TGTGCCAGCAGCAGAAGCGGGGATATCGGGGAGCTGTTTTTT; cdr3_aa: CASSRSGDIGELFF
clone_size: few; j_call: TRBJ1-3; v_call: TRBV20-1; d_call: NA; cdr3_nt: TGCAGTGCTAGCTTGGAGATGGGTTTCTCTGGAAACACCATATATTTT; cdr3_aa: CSASLEMGFSGNTIYF
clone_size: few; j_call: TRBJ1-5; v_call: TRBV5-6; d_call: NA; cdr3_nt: TGTGCCAGCAGCCTCGCAGCCTATAGCAATCAGCCCCAGCATTTT; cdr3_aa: CASSLAAYSNQPQHF
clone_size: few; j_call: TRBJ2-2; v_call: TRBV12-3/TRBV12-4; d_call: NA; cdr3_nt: TGTGCCAGCAGCCCGCCCGGGGGGCTCGGGGAGCTGTTTTTT; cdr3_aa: CASSPPGGLGELFF
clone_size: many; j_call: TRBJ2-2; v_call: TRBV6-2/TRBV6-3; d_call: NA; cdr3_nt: TGTGCCAGCAGTTACAACCCCGACGGGGAGCTGTTTTTT; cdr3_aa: CASSYNPDGELFF
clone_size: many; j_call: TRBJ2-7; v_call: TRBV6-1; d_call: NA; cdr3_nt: TGTGCCAGCAGTGAAAGAAGGTGGGAGGAAACCTACGAGCAGTACTTC; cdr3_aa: CASSERRWEETYEQYF
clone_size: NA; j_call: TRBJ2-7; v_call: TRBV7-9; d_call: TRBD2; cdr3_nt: TGTGCCAGCAGCCCGACTAGCGGGGCCGGCTACGAGCAGTACTTC; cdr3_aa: CASSPTSGAGYEQYF
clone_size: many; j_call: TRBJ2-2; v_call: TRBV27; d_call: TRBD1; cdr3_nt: TGTGCCAGCAGTTCCCTCACCGACAGGGATAACACCGGGGAGCTGTTTTTT; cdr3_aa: CASSSLTDRDNTGELFF
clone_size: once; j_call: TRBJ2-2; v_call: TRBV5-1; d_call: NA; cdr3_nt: TGCGCCAGCAGCCCGGAGGGGCTCGGGGAGCTGTTTTTT; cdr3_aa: CASSPEGLGELFF
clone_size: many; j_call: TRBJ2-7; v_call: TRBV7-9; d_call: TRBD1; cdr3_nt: TGTGCCAGCAGCCCCACGACGGGACAGGGGGTATACGAGCAGTACTTC; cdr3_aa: CASSPTTGQGVYEQYF
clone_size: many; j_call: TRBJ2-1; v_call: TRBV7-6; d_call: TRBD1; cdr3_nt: TGTGCCAGCAGCTTAGCTGGGACAGGGGTTTTCGATGAGCAGTTCTTC; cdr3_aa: CASSLAGTGVFDEQFF
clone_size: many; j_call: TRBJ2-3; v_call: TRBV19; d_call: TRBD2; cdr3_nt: TGTGCCAGTAGTATATACGGGAGGACCACAGATACGCAGTATTTT; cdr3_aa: CASSIYGRTTDTQYF
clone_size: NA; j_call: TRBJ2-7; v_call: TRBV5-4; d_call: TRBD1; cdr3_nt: TGTGCCAGCAGCTCCCACTCACAGGGGGCTGGCGGATACGAGCAGTACTTC; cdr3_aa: CASSSHSQGAGGYEQYF
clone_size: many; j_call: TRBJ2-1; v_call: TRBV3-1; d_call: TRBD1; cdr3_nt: TGTGCCAGCAGCCAACTCCAACAGGGGCACACCAATGAGCAGTTCTTC; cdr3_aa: CASSQLQQGHTNEQFF
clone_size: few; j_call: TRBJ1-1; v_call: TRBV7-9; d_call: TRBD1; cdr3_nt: TGTGCCAGCAGCTCCCGGGACAGGGGGCTTGACACTGAAGCTTTCTTT; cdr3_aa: CASSSRDRGLDTEAFF
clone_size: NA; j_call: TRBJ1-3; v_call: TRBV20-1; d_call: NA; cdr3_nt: TGCAGTGCTAGTCAGTTTGGGGTTGACGACACCATATATTTT; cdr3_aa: CSASQFGVDDTIYF
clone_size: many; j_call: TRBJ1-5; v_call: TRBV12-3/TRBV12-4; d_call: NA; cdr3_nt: TGTGCCAGCAGTTTTAGGGTGGGGACTAAGAATCAGCCCCAGCATTTT; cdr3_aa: CASSFRVGTKNQPQHF
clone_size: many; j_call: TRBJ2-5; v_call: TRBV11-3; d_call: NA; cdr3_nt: TGTGCCAGCAGCTCCCGACAGGCCCAAGAGACCCAGTACTTC; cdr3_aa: CASSSRQAQETQYF
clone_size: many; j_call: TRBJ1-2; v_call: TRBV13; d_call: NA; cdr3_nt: TGTGCCAGCAGCCTTGGACAGACCGACTACACCTTC; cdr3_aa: CASSLGQTDYTF
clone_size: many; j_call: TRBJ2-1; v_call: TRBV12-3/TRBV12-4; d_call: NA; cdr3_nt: TGTGCCAGCAGTTTAAGTCGCTCCTACAATGAGCAGTTCTTC; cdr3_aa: CASSLSRSYNEQFF
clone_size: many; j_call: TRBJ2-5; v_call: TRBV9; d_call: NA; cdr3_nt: TGTGCCAGCAGCGTACAGGTTGGCAGCAACCAAGAGACCCAGTACTTC; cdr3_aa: CASSVQVGSNQETQYF
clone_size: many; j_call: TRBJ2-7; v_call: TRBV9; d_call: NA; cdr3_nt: TGTGCCAGCAGCGTGACCGACTCTACCTACGAGCAGTACTTC; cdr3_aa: CASSVTDSTYEQYF
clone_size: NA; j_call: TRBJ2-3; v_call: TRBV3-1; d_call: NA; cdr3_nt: TGTGCCAGCAGCCAGCGACAGTCCACAGATACGCAGTATTTT; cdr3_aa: CASSQRQSTDTQYF